This T cell receptor beta chain stems from a study of shared T cell receptors in the human thymus. Only in-frame clones appear in the TCRdb table, and some are missing; sequencing was by immunoSEQ multiplex PCR. The data show hundreds of thousands of clones, approximately 80% seen once. V lost 0 bases, J lost 0 bases, and 19 bases lay in between. Per the germline V gene, CDR1 is SGHTS and CDR2 is YDEGEE. The CDR3 consists of 19 residues. Separately, the same data were catalogued under a study of human thymus T cells. This second study notes: Corrective surgery for congenital heart defects was being performed on the healthy Finnish infants who served as donors. Highly overlapping thymic repertoires in unrelated individuals were reported by related research.

J is TRBJ2-4 and V is TRBV5-8; D might be TRBD2 (5 bases). The clonotype was recovered from a boy in the first two years of life with a congenital heart defect. Sequenced: thymocytes. The CDR3 loop is CASSLDSGGSTLAKNIQYF. The CDR3, as DNA: TGTGCCAGCAGCTTGGATTCCGGAGGATCGACATTAGCCAAAAACATTCAGTACTTC.